This entry describes one T cell receptor (beta chain). Germline values: CDR1 DFQATT, CDR2 SNEGSKA (reference sequence). The CDR3 is 13 residues long. V shed 4 bases and J 4 bases; nucleotides not matched to a gene: 2. The TCRbeta library incorporated unique molecular identifiers. MiXCR was run by TCRdb on the PCR reads, yielding one entry per CDR3 protein. The sample lists a few hundred thousand distinct CDR3 sequences, 10% to 15% occurring once. This sample was taken from a study of T-cell reconstitution after alpha-beta-depleted transplantation in children. J is TRBJ1-5 and V is TRBV20-1; 9 bases line up with TRBD1. The sequencing used PBMCs, collected from the stem cell graft. This clonotype was sampled from a human donor who donated a stem cell graft to a child with Fanconi anemia. In nucleotides, the CDR3 is TGCAGTGCTACTGACAGGGGGAATCAGCCCCAGCATTTT. Amino acids: CSATDRGNQPQHF.